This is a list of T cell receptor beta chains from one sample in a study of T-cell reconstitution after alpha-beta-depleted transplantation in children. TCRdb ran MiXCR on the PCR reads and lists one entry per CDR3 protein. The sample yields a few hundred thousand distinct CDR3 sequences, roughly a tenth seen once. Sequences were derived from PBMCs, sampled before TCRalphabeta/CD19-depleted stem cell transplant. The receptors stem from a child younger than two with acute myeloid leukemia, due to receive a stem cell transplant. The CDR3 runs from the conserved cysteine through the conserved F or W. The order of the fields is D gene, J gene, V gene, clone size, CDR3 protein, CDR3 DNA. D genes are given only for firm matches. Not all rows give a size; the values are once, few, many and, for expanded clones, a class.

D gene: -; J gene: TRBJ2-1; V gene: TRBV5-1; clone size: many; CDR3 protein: CASSLYQGGYNEQFF; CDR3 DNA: TGCGCCAGCAGCTTATATCAGGGAGGCTACAATGAGCAGTTCTTC
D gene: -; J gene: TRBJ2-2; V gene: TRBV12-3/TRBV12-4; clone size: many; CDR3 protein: CASSAAGSTGELFF; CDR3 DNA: TGTGCCAGCAGTGCAGCAGGGAGCACCGGGGAGCTGTTTTTT
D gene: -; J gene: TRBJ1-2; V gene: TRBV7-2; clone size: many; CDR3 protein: CASSLDRGEMRGYTF; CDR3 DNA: TGTGCCAGCAGCTTAGATAGGGGGGAGATGCGGGGCTACACCTTC
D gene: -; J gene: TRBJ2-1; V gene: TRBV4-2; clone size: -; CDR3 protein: CASSQELYNEQFF; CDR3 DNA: TGTGCCAGCAGCCAAGAACTATACAATGAGCAGTTCTTC
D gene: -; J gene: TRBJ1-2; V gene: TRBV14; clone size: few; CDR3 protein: CASSQDHRAYGYTF; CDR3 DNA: TGTGCCAGCAGCCAAGACCACAGGGCATATGGCTACACCTTC
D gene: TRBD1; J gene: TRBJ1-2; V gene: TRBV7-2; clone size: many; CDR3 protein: CASSFTDRGYGYTF; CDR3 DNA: TGTGCCAGCAGCTTTACGGACAGGGGCTATGGCTACACCTTC
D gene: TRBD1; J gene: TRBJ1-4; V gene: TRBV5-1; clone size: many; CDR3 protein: CASSPEPGQNEKLFF; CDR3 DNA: TGCGCCAGCAGCCCGGAACCGGGACAGAATGAAAAACTGTTTTTT
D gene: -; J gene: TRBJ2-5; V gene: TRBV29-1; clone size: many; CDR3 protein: CSVEGWGFKTQYF; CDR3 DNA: TGCAGCGTTGAGGGGTGGGGGTTCAAGACCCAGTACTTC
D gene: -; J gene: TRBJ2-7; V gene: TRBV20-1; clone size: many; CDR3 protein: CSARGQWYEQYF; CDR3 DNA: TGCAGTGCTAGGGGACAATGGTACGAGCAGTACTTC
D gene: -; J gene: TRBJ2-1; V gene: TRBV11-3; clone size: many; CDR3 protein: CASSLGWRDGNEQFF; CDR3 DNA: TGTGCCAGCAGCTTAGGGTGGCGGGACGGCAATGAGCAGTTCTTC
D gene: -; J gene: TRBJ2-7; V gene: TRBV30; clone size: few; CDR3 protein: CAWSPLRDGEQYF; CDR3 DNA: TGTGCCTGGAGTCCCCTGCGGGATGGCGAGCAGTACTTC
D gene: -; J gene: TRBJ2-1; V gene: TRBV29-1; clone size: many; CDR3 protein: CSGGRGSTYNEQFF; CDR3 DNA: TGCAGCGGGGGGCGGGGATCCACCTACAATGAGCAGTTCTTC
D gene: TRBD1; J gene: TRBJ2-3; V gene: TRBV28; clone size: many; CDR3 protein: CASSFGGQGTDTQYF; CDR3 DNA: TGTGCCAGCAGTTTCGGGGGACAGGGCACAGATACGCAGTATTTT
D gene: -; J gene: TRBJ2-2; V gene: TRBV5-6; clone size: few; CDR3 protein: CASSLTGRGYERELFF; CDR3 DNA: TGTGCCAGCAGCTTGACAGGGAGAGGTTATGAGCGGGAGCTGTTTTTT
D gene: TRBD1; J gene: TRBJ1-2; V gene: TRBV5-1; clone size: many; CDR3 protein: CASRDRDYGYTF; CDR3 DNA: TGCGCCAGCAGGGACAGGGACTATGGCTACACCTTC
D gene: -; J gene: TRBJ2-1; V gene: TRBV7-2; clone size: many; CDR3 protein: CASSLDTGSNEQFF; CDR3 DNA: TGTGCCAGCAGCTTAGATACAGGGTCCAATGAGCAGTTCTTC
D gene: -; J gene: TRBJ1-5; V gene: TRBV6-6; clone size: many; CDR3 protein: CAVSGGRYQPQHF; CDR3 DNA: TGTGCCGTAAGCGGCGGAAGATATCAGCCCCAGCATTTT
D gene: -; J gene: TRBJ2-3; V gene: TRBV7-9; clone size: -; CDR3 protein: CASSYLGTPRPNTQYF; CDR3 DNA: TGTGCCAGCAGCTATCTGGGGACACCCCGGCCGAATACGCAGTATTTT
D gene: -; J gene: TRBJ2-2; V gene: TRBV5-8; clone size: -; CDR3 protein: CASSSFGRERTGELFF; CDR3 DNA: TGTGCCAGCAGTAGCTTTGGCAGGGAGCGCACCGGGGAGCTGTTTTTT
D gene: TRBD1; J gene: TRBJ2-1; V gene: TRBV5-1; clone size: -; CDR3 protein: CASSSRQGPYYEQFF; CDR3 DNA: TGCGCCAGCAGCTCCCGACAGGGGCCCTACTATGAACAGTTCTTC
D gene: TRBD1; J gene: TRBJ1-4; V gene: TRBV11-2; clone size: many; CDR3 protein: CASTIDRGSEKLFF; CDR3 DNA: TGTGCCAGCACCATCGACAGGGGGAGTGAAAAACTGTTTTTT
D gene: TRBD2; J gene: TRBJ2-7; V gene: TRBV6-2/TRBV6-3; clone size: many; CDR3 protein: CASSYSGRGGWYEQYF; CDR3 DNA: TGTGCCAGCAGTTACTCCGGACGCGGGGGTTGGTACGAGCAGTACTTC
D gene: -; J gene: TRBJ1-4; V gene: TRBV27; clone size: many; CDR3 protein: CASSHHYPDSFWKLFF; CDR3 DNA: TGTGCCAGCAGTCACCACTACCCGGACAGTTTCTGGAAACTGTTTTTT
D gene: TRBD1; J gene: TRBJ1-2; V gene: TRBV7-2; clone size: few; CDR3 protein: CASSPGQALWSGYTF; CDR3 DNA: TGTGCCAGCAGCCCCGGACAGGCTTTGTGGAGTGGCTACACCTTC
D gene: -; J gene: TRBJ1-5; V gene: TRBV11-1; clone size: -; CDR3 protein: CASSLAGGQQPQHF; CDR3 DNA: TGTGCCAGCAGCTTAGCGGGAGGGCAACAGCCCCAGCATTTT
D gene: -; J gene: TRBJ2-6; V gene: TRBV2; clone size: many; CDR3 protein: CASSGLYSGANVLTF; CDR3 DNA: TGTGCCAGCAGTGGACTTTACTCTGGGGCCAACGTCCTGACTTTC
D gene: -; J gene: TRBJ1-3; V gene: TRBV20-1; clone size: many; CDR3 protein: CSAPSSSSGNTIYF; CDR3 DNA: TGCAGTGCCCCGTCAAGCAGCTCTGGAAACACCATATATTTT
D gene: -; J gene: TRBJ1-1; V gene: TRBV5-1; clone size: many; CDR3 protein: CASSLELGTALNTEAFF; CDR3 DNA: TGCGCCAGCAGCTTGGAACTCGGAACAGCCTTGAACACTGAAGCTTTCTTT
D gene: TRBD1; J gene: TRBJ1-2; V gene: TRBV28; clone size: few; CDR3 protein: CASSPTGQGREGYTF; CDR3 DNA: TGTGCCAGCAGTCCCACGGGACAGGGGAGGGAAGGCTACACCTTC
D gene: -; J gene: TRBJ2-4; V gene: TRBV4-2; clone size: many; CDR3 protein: CASSDLGRNIQYF; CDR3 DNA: TGTGCCAGCAGCGACCTAGGCAGAAACATTCAGTACTTC
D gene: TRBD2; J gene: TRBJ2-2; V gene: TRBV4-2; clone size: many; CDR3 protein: CASSQVTSGRVYTGELFF; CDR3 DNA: TGTGCCAGCAGCCAAGTTACTAGCGGGAGGGTCTACACCGGGGAGCTGTTTTTT
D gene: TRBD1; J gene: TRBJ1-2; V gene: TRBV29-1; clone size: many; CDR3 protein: CSAGTGDYGYTF; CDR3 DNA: TGCAGCGCCGGGACAGGGGACTATGGCTACACCTTC
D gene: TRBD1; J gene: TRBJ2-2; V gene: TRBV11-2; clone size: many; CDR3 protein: CASSLDRQGVSGELFF; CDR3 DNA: TGTGCCAGCAGCTTAGATCGACAGGGGGTTTCCGGGGAGCTGTTTTTT
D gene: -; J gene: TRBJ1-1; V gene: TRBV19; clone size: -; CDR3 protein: CASSPLWGNTEAFF; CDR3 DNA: TGTGCCAGTAGTCCCCTTTGGGGGAACACTGAAGCTTTCTTT
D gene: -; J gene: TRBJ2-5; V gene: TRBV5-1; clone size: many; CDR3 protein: CASSDTGQETQYF; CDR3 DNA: TGCGCCAGCAGCGACACCGGTCAAGAGACCCAGTACTTC
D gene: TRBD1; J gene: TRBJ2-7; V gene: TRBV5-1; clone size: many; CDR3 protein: CASSLAPDRGIYEQYF; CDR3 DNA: TGCGCCAGCAGCTTGGCCCCGGACAGGGGTATATACGAGCAGTACTTC
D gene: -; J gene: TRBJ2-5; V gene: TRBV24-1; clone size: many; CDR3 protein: CATRRAQETQYF; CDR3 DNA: TGTGCCACCAGAAGGGCTCAAGAGACCCAGTACTTC
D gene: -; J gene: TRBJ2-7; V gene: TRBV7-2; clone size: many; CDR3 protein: CASSLGYSYEQYF; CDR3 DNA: TGTGCCAGCAGCTTAGGATATTCCTACGAGCAGTACTTC
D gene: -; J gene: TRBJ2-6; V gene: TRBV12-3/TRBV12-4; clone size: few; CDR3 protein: CASSFSAGANVLTF; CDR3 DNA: TGTGCCAGCAGTTTTTCGGCTGGGGCCAACGTCCTGACTTTC
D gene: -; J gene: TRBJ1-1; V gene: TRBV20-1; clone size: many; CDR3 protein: CSASRGTEAFF; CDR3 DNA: TGCAGTGCTAGCCGCGGCACTGAAGCTTTCTTT
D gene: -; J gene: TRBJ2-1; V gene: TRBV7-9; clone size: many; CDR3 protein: CASSLGSDYPGVNEQFF; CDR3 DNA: TGTGCCAGCAGCTTAGGTTCCGACTACCCAGGAGTCAATGAGCAGTTCTTC
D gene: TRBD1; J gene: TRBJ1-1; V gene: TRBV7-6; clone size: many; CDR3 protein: CASSLNRTGKNTEAFF; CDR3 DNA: TGTGCCAGCAGCTTAAACCGGACAGGGAAGAACACTGAAGCTTTCTTT